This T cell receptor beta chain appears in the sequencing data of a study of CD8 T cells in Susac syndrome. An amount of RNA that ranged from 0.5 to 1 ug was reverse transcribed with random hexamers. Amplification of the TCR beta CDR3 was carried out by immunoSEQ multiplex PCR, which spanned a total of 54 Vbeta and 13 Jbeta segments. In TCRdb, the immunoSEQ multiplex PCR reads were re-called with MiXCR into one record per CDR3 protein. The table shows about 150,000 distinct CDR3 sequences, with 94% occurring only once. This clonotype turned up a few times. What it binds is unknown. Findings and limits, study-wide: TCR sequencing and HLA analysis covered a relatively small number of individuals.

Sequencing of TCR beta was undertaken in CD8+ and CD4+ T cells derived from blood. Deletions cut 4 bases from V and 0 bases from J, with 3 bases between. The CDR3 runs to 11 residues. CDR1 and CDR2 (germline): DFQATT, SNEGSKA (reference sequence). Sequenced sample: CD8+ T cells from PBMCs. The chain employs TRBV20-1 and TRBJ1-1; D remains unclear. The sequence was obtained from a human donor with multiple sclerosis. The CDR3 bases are TGCAGTGCTAAATTGAACACTGAAGCTTTCTTT. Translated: CSAKLNTEAFF.